The 14 T cell receptor beta chains below were found in one sample sequenced in a study of blood T cells in healthy people across ages. A J-beta primer mix and a sample-barcoded 5' primer were used in a second PCR of roughly 6 to 11 cycles. Each CDR3 protein gets one entry after TCRdb re-called the 5' RACE reads with MiXCR. The sample carries some 900,000 distinct CDR3 sequences, roughly 26% recorded once. Material for sequencing was blood. Receptors originate from a woman older than 75 in good health.

This sequence joins TRBV4-2 and TRBJ2-5; tentative D call: TRBD2 (7 bases). The CDR3 loop spans 17 amino acids. The V gene lost 0 bases and the J gene lost 11 bases, with 25 bases spanning the gap. CDR1 is LGHNA, CDR2 YNFKEQ, per germline. DNA for the CDR3: TGTGCCAGCAGCCAAGAATTGGGGCGGGGGCAACTGGGGGAGCAGTACTTC. The encoded protein is CASSQELGRGQLGEQYF.

This clonotype came up many times. This may come from a read error, since a much larger clone is one base off. V usage is TRBV20-1 and J usage is TRBJ2-5; TRBD2 aligns across 10 bases. The length of the CDR3 is 14 residues. J was trimmed by 5 bases and V by 5 bases; bases with no gene match: 8. The germline V gene has CDR1 DFQATT and CDR2 SNEGSKA (reference sequence). As DNA, the CDR3 is TGCAGTGCTGCATGGAGCGGGGGGGCTGAGACCCAGTACTTC. Translating gives CSAAWSGGAETQYF.

This clonotype was seen a handful of times. V usage is TRBV4-1 and J usage is TRBJ2-5; 15 bases are shared with TRBD2. Germline assignment: CDR1 MGHRA and CDR2 YSYEKL. The CDR3 has 19 amino acids. With 2 bases clipped from V and 0 bases from J, the junction kept 7 bases outside the gene matches. The CDR3 sequence is CASSQRGLAGGQYQETQYF. DNA of the CDR3: TGCGCCAGCAGCCAAAGGGGACTAGCGGGGGGCCAGTACCAAGAGACCCAGTACTTC.

At least ten counts were recorded for this clonotype. This chain uses TRBV29-1 with TRBJ1-2, with D unclear. The germline V gene encodes CDR1 SQVTM and CDR2 ANQGSEA. The V end was cut by 0 bases, the J end by 2 bases, with 7 bases between. The CDR3 totals 13 residues. The CDR3 protein is CSVEDPRNYGYTF. DNA of the CDR3: TGCAGCGTTGAAGATCCCCGGAACTATGGCTACACCTTC.

J is TRBJ1-2 and V is TRBV6-5, with D hard to call. Germline loops: CDR1 MNHEY, CDR2 SVGAGI. The CDR3 covers 13 residues. Trimming took 0 bases from V and 4 from J, leaving 6 bases between them. DNA for the CDR3: TGTGCCAGCAGTTACTCCCGGGGCTATGGCTACACCTTC. This encodes CASSYSRGYGYTF.

As regards this clonotype: A read error is possible here, since a much larger clone lies one base away. The chain links TRBV7-2 to TRBJ2-7; the D call may be TRBD1 or TRBD2 (5 bases each). The germline V gene has CDR1 SGHTA and CDR2 FQGNSA. The V end was cut by 4 bases, the J end by 0 bases, with 19 bases between. The CDR3 has 17 residues. The CDR3 region is CTSSYLPGDPRSYEQYF. The CDR3 DNA sequence: TGTACCAGCAGCTATCTCCCCGGGGACCCCCGCTCCTACGAGCAGTACTTC.

This clonotype was recorded at least ten times. The gene calls are TRBV10-2 and TRBJ1-1; D remains unclear. Trimming removed 3 bases at V and 1 base at J, with 6 bases between. The germline gives CDR1 WSHSY, CDR2 SAAADI. The CDR3 is 13 amino acids. The CDR3 coding sequence is TGCGCCAGCAGTGATATGTGGAACACTGAAGCTTTCTTT. The encoded protein is CASSDMWNTEAFF.

Many counts were recorded for this clonotype. V and J are TRBV12-3 or TRBV12-4 and TRBJ2-2; D is unclear. The CDR3 runs to 13 residues. Trimming pared 5 bases from V and 1 base from J, leaving 5 bases between. The CDR3 is CASSAQNTGELFF. DNA for the CDR3: TGTGCCAGCAGTGCACAGAACACCGGGGAGCTGTTTTTT.

This clonotype was seen a single time. This chain joins TRBV5-1 and TRBJ1-5; TRBD1 might be the D (5 bases). Germline V CDR1 and CDR2: SGHRS, YFSETQ. V lost 3 bases and J lost 4, with 14 bases in between. The CDR3 covers 15 residues. The CDR3 protein is CASSSRRGVNQPQHF. DNA of the CDR3: TGCGCCAGCAGCTCACGCCGGGGCGTTAATCAGCCCCAGCATTTT.

This clonotype appeared many times. The rearrangement uses TRBV5-1 and TRBJ2-1; tentatively, D is TRBD2 (7 bases). The ends were cut back, 5 bases at V and 4 bases at J, with 13 bases in the middle. This CDR3 has 14 residues. Germline assignment: CDR1 SGHRS and CDR2 YFSETQ. CDR3 DNA: TGCGCCAGCAGTCCGGGGGGCCTTTACAATGAGCAGTTCTTC. Translation: CASSPGGLYNEQFF.

This clonotype was seen more than once but under ten times. V gene TRBV20-1 combines with J gene TRBJ1-2, with D possibly being TRBD1 (5 bases). Germline V lookup: CDR1 DFQATT, CDR2 SNEGSKA (reference sequence). There are 13 residues in the CDR3. V lost 3 bases to trimming and J lost 3 bases, with 11 bases between them. Here the CDR3 DNA reads TGCAGTGCTAGCGCAGGGTCGGACTATGGCTACACCTTC. This sequence encodes CSASAGSDYGYTF.

On this clonotype itself: The junction departs from the called germline gene at one end, perhaps through a read error. CDR3 sequence: CASSLKPGRNERFF. CDR3 bases: TGTGCCAGCAGCTTAAAGCCAGGGAGGAATGAGCGGTTCTTC. The V call is TRBV11-2, the J call TRBJ2-1, with D perhaps matching TRBD2 (6 bases). CDR3 length: 14 residues. From germline, CDR1 is SGHAT and CDR2 FQNNGV.

In its sample, this clonotype was seen many times. V is TRBV27 and J is TRBJ2-1; the D call may be TRBD1 or TRBD2 (6 bases each). The ends were cut back, 2 bases at V and 9 bases at J, with 23 bases in the middle. This CDR3 is 17 amino acids long. The germline CDR1 and CDR2 sequences are MNHEY and SMNVEV (reference sequence). The CDR3 bases are TGTGCCAGCAGTTTAACCTCGGGGGCCAAGGTAGAGGGTGAGCAGTTCTTC. Translated, it gives CASSLTSGAKVEGEQFF.

The chain has TRBV6-2 or TRBV6-3 and TRBJ1-1, with 8 bases identical to TRBD1. The length of the CDR3 is 15 residues. In germline, CDR1 is MNHEY, CDR2 SVGEGT. The V and J ends lost 1 base and 5 bases, in that order; junction bases with no gene match: 6. The CDR3 DNA sequence: TGTGCCAGCAGTTACTTTCAGGGGGCAAGGACTGAAGCTTTCTTT. Residues: CASSYFQGARTEAFF.